The source of this TCR beta chain is a study of cytomegalovirus exposure and HLA in healthy donors. Study details: Early released data comprised approximately 85 million unique TCRs from HLA-typed donors. Study-level points and caveats: There were under 200 TCR beta chains listed as cytomegalovirus-associated. Published work reported that the classifier diagnosed cytomegalovirus status with high specificity and sensitivity. A prior analysis recorded that most TCR beta V segments were productive about 87% or about 30% of the time.

This CDR3 has 17 residues. CDR1 and CDR2 (germline): SGDLS, YYNGEE. V gave up 4 bases and J gave up 4 bases, with 23 bases separating them. PCR amplification relied on 60 Vbeta primers (plus 13 Jbeta primers). This table comes from immunoSEQ multiplex PCR, and its TCRdb copy is limited to in-frame clones, with some not included. The repertoire holds under 200,000 clones, with about 12% as singletons. Concerning this clone itself: Its matching antigen is unknown.

The chain recombines TRBV9 with TRBJ1-1; D is possibly TRBD1 (6 bases). This clonotype was sampled from a middle-aged man in good health and CMV-seropositive. Sequenced: PBMCs. CDR3 sequence: CASSYKGESGAITEAFF. CDR3 nucleotides: TGTGCCAGCAGCTACAAGGGGGAGTCTGGGGCGATCACTGAAGCTTTCTTT. Based on the CDR3 plus reference TRBV9 and TRBJ1-1, the full variable domain is DSGVTQTPKHLITATGQRVTLRCSPRSGDLSVYWYQQSLDQGLQFLIQYYNGEERAKGNILERFSAQQFPDLHSELNLSSLELGDSALYFCASSYKGESGAITEAFFGQGTRLTVV.